This T cell receptor beta chain was obtained from a study of CD8 T cells in Susac syndrome. Sequencing targeted TCR beta in T cells from blood (CD8+ and CD4+). Patients with stable or active relapsing-remitting disease, all of them treatment-naive, made up the multiple sclerosis controls. With 7 bases removed from V and 4 bases from J, the gap between germline ends came to 13 bases. CDR3 size: 13 residues. From germline, CDR1 is PRHDT and CDR2 FYEKMQ (reference sequence). The RNA, about 0.45 to 1 ug, was put through reverse transcription using random hexamers. TCR beta CDR3 was amplified by immunoSEQ covering 54 Vbeta and 13 Jbeta. TCRdb independently ran MiXCR on the immunoSEQ multiplex PCR reads; one entry per CDR3 protein. The sample records roughly 400,000 distinct CDR3 sequences, approximately 89% being singletons.

The J gene is TRBJ2-5, the V gene TRBV13; no reliable D call. Sequencing was done on a sample of CD8+ T cells from PBMCs. The source of this sequence is a human donor with multiple sclerosis. The CDR3 is CASTNQGLETQYF. CDR3 DNA sequence: TGTGCCAGCACCAACCAAGGGTTAGAGACCCAGTACTTC.